The 26 T cell receptor beta chains below come from one sample, sequenced in a study of blood T cell repertoires in COVID-19. The method was immunoSEQ multiplex PCR; TCRdb's version includes in-frame clones alone and lacks a portion of them. Here the sample spans some 500,000 clones, 70% to 90% being singletons. The material sequenced was PBMCs or T cells enriched from blood (not recorded which). The receptors were gathered from a woman in her thirties or forties who had recovered from COVID-19.

The chain carries TRBV7-2 and TRBJ1-2; 9 nucleotides match TRBD1. The CDR3 is 15 residues long. Trimming cost V 7 bases and J 6 bases; bases outside gene matches: 12. Germline V lookup: CDR1 SGHTA, CDR2 FQGNSA. CDR3 coding DNA: TGTGCCAGCACGACACCGGGACAGGGACTGAATGGCTACACCTTC. Translating gives CASTTPGQGLNGYTF.

This clone came up once. This sequence joins TRBV12-3 or TRBV12-4 and TRBJ1-2; D uncertain. The CDR3 spans 13 residues. V lost 5 bases and J 4 bases, leaving 11 bases between the germline ends. Written as DNA, the CDR3 is TGTGCCAGCAGTGCAACAACAGTCTATGGCTACACCTTC. Translated, it gives CASSATTVYGYTF.

This clone was detected ten times or more. The gene calls are TRBV13 and TRBJ2-1, with TRBD2 identical over 7 bases. Germline V gene lookup returns CDR1 PRHDT and CDR2 FYEKMQ (reference sequence). The junction had 3 bases not matched to a gene; V was cut back by 1 base and J by 0 bases. CDR3 length: 16 amino acids. The CDR3 loop is CASSLVGGYSYNEQFF. The CDR3 region has the DNA TGTGCCAGCAGCTTAGTGGGAGGGTACTCCTACAATGAGCAGTTCTTC. Full variable domain (outside the CDR3, taken from reference TRBV13 and TRBJ2-1): AAGVIQSPRHLIKEKRETATLKCYPIPRHDTVYWYQQGPGQDPQFLISFYEKMQSDKGSIPDRFSAQQFSDYHSELNMSSLELGDSALYFCASSLVGGYSYNEQFFGPGTRLTVL.

The V call is TRBV5-5, the J call TRBJ1-5, with 9 bases lining up with TRBD1. The CDR3 has 15 amino acids. V dropped 3 bases and J dropped 5; count of bases not matched to a gene: 6. Germline V gene data show CDR1 as SGHKS and CDR2 as YYEKEE (reference sequence). CDR3 DNA: TGTGCCAGCAGCTGGGACAGGGCTGTAGATCAGCCCCAGCATTTT. Its translation is CASSWDRAVDQPQHF.

The J gene is TRBJ2-7, the V gene TRBV7-2, with 9 bases that match TRBD2. Germline V lookup: CDR1 SGHTA, CDR2 FQGNSA. V was pared by 5 bases and J by 5 bases, with 10 bases of the junction left unmatched. CDR3 length: 15 amino acids. The CDR3 bases are TGTGCCAGCAGCCCGGGACTAGCCTATAACGACGAGCAGTACTTC. Its translation is CASSPGLAYNDEQYF.

The rearrangement joins TRBV2 to TRBJ1-1, with D maybe TRBD1 (5 bases). Deletions cut 10 bases from V and 2 bases from J, with 20 bases between. This CDR3 spans 15 amino acids. CDR1 is SNHLY, CDR2 FYNNEI, per germline. The DNA for the CDR3 is TGTGCCACAGACCTGGGGGGGATAGGTAACACTGAAGCTTTCTTT. Its protein product is CATDLGGIGNTEAFF.

The genes are TRBV12-5 and TRBJ2-7; D not resolved. V dropped 5 bases and J dropped 3 bases, with 11 bases sitting between them. CDR1 LGHNT and CDR2 FRNRAP come from the germline V gene. This CDR3 is 13 amino acids long. Here the CDR3 DNA reads TGTGCTAGTGGTATCTACCCGAGCTACGAGCAGTACTTC. Protein: CASGIYPSYEQYF.

The V call is TRBV5-1, the J call TRBJ1-2; D unclear. This CDR3 comprises 13 residues. Per the germline V gene, CDR1 is SGHRS and CDR2 is YFSETQ. The V end was cut by 0 bases, the J end by 8 bases, with 11 bases between. CDR3 residues: CASSLEAVRGYTF. The CDR3 bases are TGCGCCAGCAGCTTGGAAGCAGTCAGGGGCTACACCTTC.

The V call is TRBV7-8, the J call TRBJ2-1, with TRBD2 as a possible D gene (5 bases). The CDR3 spans 15 residues. The germline CDR1 and CDR2 sequences are SGHVS and FQNEAQ. V lost 3 bases, J lost 2 bases, and 11 bases lay in between. The CDR3: CASSFSPLAYNEQFF. CDR3 DNA: TGTGCCAGCAGCTTCTCCCCACTAGCCTACAATGAGCAGTTCTTC.

This clone was seen just once. The gene calls are TRBV10-3 and TRBJ1-2; D possibly corresponds to TRBD1 (5 bases). The CDR3 contains 14 residues. CDR1 and CDR2 (germline): ENHRY, SYGVKD. V was pared by 2 bases and J by 4 bases, with 11 bases between. The DNA for the CDR3 is TGTGCCATCAGTGAGGGGGCGCTAGGCTATGGCTACACCTTC. Translated: CAISEGALGYGYTF.

The chain is built from TRBV24-1 and TRBJ2-3, with a weak D call TRBD2 (6 bases). V gave up 3 bases and J gave up 4 bases, with 16 bases separating them. Germline V gives CDR1 KGHDR, CDR2 SFDVKD. The CDR3 spans 16 residues. The DNA for the CDR3 is TGTGCCACCAGTGATCCGTCCGGCGGGATAGCAGATACGCAGTATTTT. Protein: CATSDPSGGIADTQYF.

This rearrangement joins TRBV10-3 to TRBJ1-2; 7 bases are shared with TRBD1. The CDR3 contains 16 residues. Germline V gene lookup returns CDR1 ENHRY and CDR2 SYGVKD. The V gene end was trimmed by 3 bases and the J gene end by 1 base; junction bases not matched to a gene: 8. The CDR3 is CAISDGETGNNYGYTF. CDR3 bases: TGTGCCATCAGTGACGGGGAGACAGGGAATAACTATGGCTACACCTTC.

This clone showed up just a few times. The chain uses TRBV29-1 and TRBJ2-7, with D possibly TRBD2 on 5 matching bases. Trimming removed 4 bases from V and 6 bases from J, with 16 bases in between. Germline assignment: CDR1 SQVTM and CDR2 ANQGSEA. The CDR3 length is 13 residues. CDR3 sequence reads: CSVGSGEGLEQYF. CDR3 in DNA: TGCAGCGTTGGGTCCGGGGAAGGGCTCGAGCAGTACTTC.

The gene calls are TRBV4-3 and TRBJ1-6; TRBD1 matches 7 bases. Trimming cost V 1 base and J 9 bases; bases outside gene matches: 6. CDR1 and CDR2 (germline): LGHNA, YSLEER. The CDR3 contains 15 residues. The CDR3 protein is CASSQGWTGGSPLHF. The CDR3 bases are TGCGCCAGCAGCCAAGGTTGGACAGGCGGTTCACCCCTCCACTTT.

CDR3 nucleotides: TGTGCCAGCAGCTCACAGTCCTTAAGCTCTGGAAACACCATATATTTT. It yields the protein CASSSQSLSSGNTIYF. The rearrangement uses TRBV9 and TRBJ1-3, with no clear D. There are 16 residues in the CDR3. The V and J ends lost 4 bases and 0 bases respectively, with 14 bases between them. The germline gives CDR1 SGDLS, CDR2 YYNGEE.

The chain joins TRBV27 to TRBJ2-5, with D tentatively TRBD2 (6 bases). This CDR3 region has 17 residues. The germline CDR1 and CDR2 sequences are MNHEY and SMNVEV (reference sequence). Trimming took 2 bases from V and 5 from J, leaving 21 bases between them. The DNA of the CDR3 is TGTGCCAGCAGTTTAACGCCTTCGGGGAGGCCTCAGGAGACCCAGTACTTC. It is translated as CASSLTPSGRPQETQYF.

This chain links TRBV24-1 with TRBJ2-1; 10 bases line up with TRBD2. The CDR3 covers 16 residues. V lost 6 bases and J lost 4; bases outside the gene matches: 8. In germline, CDR1 is KGHDR, CDR2 SFDVKD. CDR3 region: CATSQEAGGLYNEQFF. The CDR3 bases are TGTGCCACCAGTCAAGAAGCGGGAGGGCTGTACAATGAGCAGTTCTTC.

The rearrangement links TRBV9 to TRBJ2-3, with a tentative D call TRBD1 (5 bases). The germline CDR1 and CDR2 sequences are SGDLS and YYNGEE. This CDR3 is 14 amino acids long. V shed 1 base and J shed 4 bases, with 10 bases lying between them. The CDR3 region has the DNA TGTGCCAGCAGCGTACAGGGTACGCCAGATACGCAGTATTTT. As protein: CASSVQGTPDTQYF.

This clone was seen a single time. The chain employs TRBV24-1 and TRBJ2-3, with unresolved D. The length of the CDR3 is 17 residues. V was pared by 5 bases and J by 1 base, with 18 bases between. The germline V gene has CDR1 KGHDR and CDR2 SFDVKD. Here the CDR3 DNA reads TGTGCCACCAGTGCCCTCGGTAGTACCTCTGGCACAGATACGCAGTATTTT. It codes for CATSALGSTSGTDTQYF.

The chain combines TRBV3-1 (or the pseudogene TRBV3-2) with TRBJ1-6; 8 bases are a match to TRBD1. V gave up 4 bases and J gave up 8 bases; unmatched junction bases: 10. This CDR3 region has 16 residues. CDR1 is LGHDT, CDR2 YNNKEL, per germline (reference sequence). This CDR3 is CASSLPRTGLDSPLHF. The CDR3 DNA follows: TGTGCCAGCAGCCTGCCGAGGACAGGGCTTGATTCACCCCTCCACTTT.

This clone was seen just once. The rearrangement joins TRBV7-2 to TRBJ1-2, with D unresolved. Germline-derived CDR1 and CDR2 are SGHTA and FQGNSA. Trimming stripped 1 base from V and 8 bases from J, with 14 bases between. The CDR3 runs 14 residues. CDR3: CASSLVGRSSGYTF. As DNA, the CDR3 is TGTGCCAGCAGCTTAGTGGGCAGGTCAAGCGGCTACACCTTC.

This chain joins TRBV6-5 and TRBJ2-3; D perhaps matches TRBD1 (6 bases). Germline V gene data show CDR1 as MNHEY and CDR2 as SVGAGI. The CDR3 consists of 15 residues. The V gene lost 8 bases and the J gene lost 1 base, with 16 bases spanning the gap. The CDR3 is CASGLGQTRTDTQYF. Here the CDR3 DNA reads TGTGCCAGCGGCTTAGGACAGACTCGCACAGATACGCAGTATTTT.

This rearrangement joins TRBV19 to TRBJ1-2, with a weak D call TRBD1 (6 bases). The germline V gene has CDR1 LNHDA and CDR2 SQIVND (reference sequence). CDR3 length: 14 amino acids. The V and J ends lost 5 bases and 5 bases respectively, with 15 bases between them. In nucleotides, the CDR3 is TGTGCCAGTAGTTCCGGGACACCGAGATATGGCTACACCTTC. As protein: CASSSGTPRYGYTF. Variable domain in full (rest from reference TRBV19 and TRBJ1-2): DGGITQSPKYLFRKEGQNVTLSCEQNLNHDAMYWYRQDPGQGLRLIYYSQIVNDFQKGDIAEGYSVSREKKESFPLTVTSAQKNPTAFYLCASSSGTPRYGYTFGSGTRLTVV.

J is TRBJ1-3 and V is TRBV6-5; the D gene is possibly TRBD1 (5 bases). The germline V and J ends were trimmed by 2 bases and 6 bases, with 11 bases remaining between them. CDR1 is MNHEY, CDR2 SVGAGI, per germline. The CDR3 contains 14 residues. The CDR3 reads CASSYGAGLNTIYF. The DNA for the CDR3 is TGTGCCAGCAGTTACGGGGCAGGCCTAAACACCATATATTTT.

The genes are TRBV11-2 and TRBJ2-1; D not certain. The germline gives CDR1 SGHAT, CDR2 FQNNGV. V lost 1 base and J lost 5, with 12 bases in between. The CDR3 is 15 residues long. CDR3 nucleotides: TGTGCCAGCAGCTTAGGTCTAGTGGCTAACAATGAGCAGTTCTTC. Residues: CASSLGLVANNEQFF.

This clone was detected a few times. The chain joins TRBV7-9 to TRBJ1-2, with 7 bases identical to TRBD1. Germline values: CDR1 SEHNR, CDR2 FQNEAQ (reference sequence). This CDR3 contains 15 residues. With 5 bases clipped from V and 5 bases from J, the junction kept 11 bases outside the gene matches. Here the CDR3 reads CASSPRTGANYGYTF. CDR3 sequence (DNA): TGTGCCAGCAGCCCGCGGACAGGAGCGAATTATGGCTACACCTTC. The full variable domain, completed using reference TRBV7-9 and TRBJ1-2, is DTGVSQNPRHKITKRGQNVTFRCDPISEHNRLYWYRQTLGQGPEFLTYFQNEAQLEKSRLLSDRFSAERPKGSFSTLEIQRTEQGDSAMYLCASSPRTGANYGYTFGSGTRLTVV.